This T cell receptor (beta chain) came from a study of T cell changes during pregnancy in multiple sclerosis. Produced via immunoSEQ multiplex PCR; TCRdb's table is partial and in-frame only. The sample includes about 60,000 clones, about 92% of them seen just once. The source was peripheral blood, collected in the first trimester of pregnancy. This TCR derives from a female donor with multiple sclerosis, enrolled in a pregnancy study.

The DNA of the CDR3 is TGTGCCAGCAGCCCCAGGGTTCGGAACGAGCAGTACTTC. The encoded protein is CASSPRVRNEQYF. This sequence joins TRBV6-5 and TRBJ2-7; D might be TRBD1 (5 bases). V shed 6 bases and J shed 5 bases, with 14 bases lying between them. The CDR3 has 13 residues. Germline values: CDR1 MNHEY, CDR2 SVGAGI.